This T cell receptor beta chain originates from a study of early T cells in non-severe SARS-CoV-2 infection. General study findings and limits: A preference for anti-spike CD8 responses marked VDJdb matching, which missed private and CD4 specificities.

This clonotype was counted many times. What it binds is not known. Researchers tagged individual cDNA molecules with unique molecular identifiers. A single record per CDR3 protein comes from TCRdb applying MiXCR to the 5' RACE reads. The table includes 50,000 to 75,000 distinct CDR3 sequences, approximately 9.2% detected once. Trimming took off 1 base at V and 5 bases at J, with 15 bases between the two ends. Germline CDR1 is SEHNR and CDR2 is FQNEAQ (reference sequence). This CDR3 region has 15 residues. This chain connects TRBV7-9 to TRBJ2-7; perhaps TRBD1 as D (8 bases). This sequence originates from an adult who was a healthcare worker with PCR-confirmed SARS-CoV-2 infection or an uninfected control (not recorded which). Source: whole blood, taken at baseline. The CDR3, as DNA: TGTGCCAGCAGCTTAGGCGGGGGACAGGTTGACGAGCAGTACTTC. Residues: CASSLGGGQVDEQYF.